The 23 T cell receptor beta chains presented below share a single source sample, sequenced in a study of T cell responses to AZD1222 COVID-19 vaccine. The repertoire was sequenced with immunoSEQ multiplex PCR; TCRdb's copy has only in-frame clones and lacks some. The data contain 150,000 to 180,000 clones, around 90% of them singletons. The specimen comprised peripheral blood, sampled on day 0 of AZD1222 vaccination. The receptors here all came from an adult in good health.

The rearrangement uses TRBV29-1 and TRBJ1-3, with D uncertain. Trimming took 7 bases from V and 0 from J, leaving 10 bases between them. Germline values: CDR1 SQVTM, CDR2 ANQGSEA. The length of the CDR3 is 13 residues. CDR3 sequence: CSARTDSGNTIYF. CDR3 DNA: TGCAGCGCAAGGACGGACTCTGGAAACACCATATATTTT.

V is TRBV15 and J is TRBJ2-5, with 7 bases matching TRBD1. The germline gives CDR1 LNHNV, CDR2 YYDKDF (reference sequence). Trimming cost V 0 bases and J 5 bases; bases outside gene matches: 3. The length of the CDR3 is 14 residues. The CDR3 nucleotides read TGTGCCACCAGCAGAGACAGGGGGTCGGAGACCCAGTACTTC. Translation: CATSRDRGSETQYF.

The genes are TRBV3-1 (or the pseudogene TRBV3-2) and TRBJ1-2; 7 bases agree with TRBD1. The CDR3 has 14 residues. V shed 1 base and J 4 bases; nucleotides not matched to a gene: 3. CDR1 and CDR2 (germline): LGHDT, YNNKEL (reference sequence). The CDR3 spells CASSQAGTVYGYTF. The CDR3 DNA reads TGTGCCAGCAGCCAAGCCGGGACAGTCTATGGCTACACCTTC.

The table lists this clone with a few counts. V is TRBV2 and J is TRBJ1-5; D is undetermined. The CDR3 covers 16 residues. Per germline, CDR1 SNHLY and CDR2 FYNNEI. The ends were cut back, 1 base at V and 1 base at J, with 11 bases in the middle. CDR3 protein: CASSEGTTTSNQPQHF. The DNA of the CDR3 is TGTGCCAGCAGTGAAGGCACCACAACCAGCAATCAGCCCCAGCATTTT.

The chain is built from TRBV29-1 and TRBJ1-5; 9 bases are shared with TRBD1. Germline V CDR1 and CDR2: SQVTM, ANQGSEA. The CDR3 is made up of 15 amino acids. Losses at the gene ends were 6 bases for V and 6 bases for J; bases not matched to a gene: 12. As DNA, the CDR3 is TGCAGCGTCGGGGGACAGGGTTTATCGGGTCAGCCCCAGCATTTT. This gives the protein CSVGGQGLSGQPQHF. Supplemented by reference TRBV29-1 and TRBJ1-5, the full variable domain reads SAVISQKPSRDICQRGTSLTIQCQVDSQVTMMFWYRQQPGQSLTLIATANQGSEATYESGFVIDKFPISRPNLTFSTLTVSNMSPEDSSIYLCSVGGQGLSGQPQHFGDGTRLSIL.

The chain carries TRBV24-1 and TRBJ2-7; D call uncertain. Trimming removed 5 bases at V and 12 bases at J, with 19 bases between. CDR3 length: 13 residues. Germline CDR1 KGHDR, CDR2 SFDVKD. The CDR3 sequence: CATSVRTDSVMYF. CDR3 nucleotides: TGTGCCACCAGTGTACGGACGGATTCTGTTATGTACTTC.

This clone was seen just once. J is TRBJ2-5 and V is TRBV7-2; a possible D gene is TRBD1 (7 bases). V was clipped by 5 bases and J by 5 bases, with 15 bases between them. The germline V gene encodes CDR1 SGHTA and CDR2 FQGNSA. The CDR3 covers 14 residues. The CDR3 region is CASSPRGDAETQYF. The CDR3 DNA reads TGTGCCAGCAGCCCCAGGGGGGACGCGGAGACCCAGTACTTC.

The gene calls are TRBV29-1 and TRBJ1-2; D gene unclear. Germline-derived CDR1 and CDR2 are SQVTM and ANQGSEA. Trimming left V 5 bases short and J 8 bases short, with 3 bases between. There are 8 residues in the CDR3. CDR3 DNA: TGCAGCGTTTCCGGCTACACCTTC. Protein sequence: CSVSGYTF. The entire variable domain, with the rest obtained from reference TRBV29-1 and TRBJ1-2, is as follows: SAVISQKPSRDICQRGTSLTIQCQVDSQVTMMFWYRQQPGQSLTLIATANQGSEATYESGFVIDKFPISRPNLTFSTLTVSNMSPEDSSIYLCSVSGYTFGSGTRLTVV.

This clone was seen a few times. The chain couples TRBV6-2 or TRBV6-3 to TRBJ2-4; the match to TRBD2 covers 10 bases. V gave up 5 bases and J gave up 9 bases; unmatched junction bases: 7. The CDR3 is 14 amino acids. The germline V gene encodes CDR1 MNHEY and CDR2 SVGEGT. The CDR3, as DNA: TGTGCCAGCAGTCACGGCCCTAGCGGGGGCATTCAGTACTTC. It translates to CASSHGPSGGIQYF.

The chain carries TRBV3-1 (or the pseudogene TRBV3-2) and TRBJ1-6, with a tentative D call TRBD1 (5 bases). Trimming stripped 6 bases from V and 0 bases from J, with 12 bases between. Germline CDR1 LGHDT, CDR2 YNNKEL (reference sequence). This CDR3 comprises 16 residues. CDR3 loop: CASRPRGVSYNSPLHF. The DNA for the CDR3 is TGTGCCAGCAGACCTAGGGGCGTCTCCTATAATTCACCCCTCCACTTT.

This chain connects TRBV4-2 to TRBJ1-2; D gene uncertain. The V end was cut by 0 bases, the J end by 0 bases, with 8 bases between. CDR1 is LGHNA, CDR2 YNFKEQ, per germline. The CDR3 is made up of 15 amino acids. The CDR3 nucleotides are TGTGCCAGCAGCCAAGAGCGGGTCTCTAACTATGGCTACACCTTC. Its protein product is CASSQERVSNYGYTF.

CDR3 residues: CASSAGLGGAYEQYF. In DNA form, the CDR3 reads TGTGCCAGCAGCGCCGGTTTAGGGGGCGCATACGAGCAGTACTTC. V is TRBV9 and J is TRBJ2-7; 7 bases line up with TRBD1. This CDR3 contains 15 residues. The V and J ends lost 3 bases and 4 bases, in that order; junction bases with no gene match: 10. Germline loops: CDR1 SGDLS, CDR2 YYNGEE. Combining the CDR3 with reference TRBV9 and TRBJ2-7 gives the whole variable domain DSGVTQTPKHLITATGQRVTLRCSPRSGDLSVYWYQQSLDQGLQFLIQYYNGEERAKGNILERFSAQQFPDLHSELNLSSLELGDSALYFCASSAGLGGAYEQYFGPGTRLTVT.

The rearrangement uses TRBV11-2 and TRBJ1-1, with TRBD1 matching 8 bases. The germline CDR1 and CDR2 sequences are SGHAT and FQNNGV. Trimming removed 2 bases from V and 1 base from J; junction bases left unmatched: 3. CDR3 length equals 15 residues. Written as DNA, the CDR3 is TGTGCCAGCAGCTTACGACAGGGGACGAACACTGAAGCTTTCTTT. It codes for CASSLRQGTNTEAFF.

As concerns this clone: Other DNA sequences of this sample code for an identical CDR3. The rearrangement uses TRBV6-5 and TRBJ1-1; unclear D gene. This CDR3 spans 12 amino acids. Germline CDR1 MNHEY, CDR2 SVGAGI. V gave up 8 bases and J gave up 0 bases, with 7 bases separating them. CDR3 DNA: TGTGCCAGCGGGAGGGTGAACACTGAAGCTTTCTTT. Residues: CASGRVNTEAFF.

The CDR3 DNA is TGTGCCAGCAGTCCATCCGGAAGGGGGGGCGTAGGTGAGACCCAGTACTTC. The encoded protein is CASSPSGRGGVGETQYF. The genes are TRBV28 and TRBJ2-5; a possible D gene is TRBD2 (7 bases). Germline V lookup: CDR1 MDHEN, CDR2 SYDVKM. V was cut by 5 bases and J by 5 bases, with 24 bases left in between. The CDR3 totals 17 residues. The entire variable domain, with the rest obtained from reference TRBV28 and TRBJ2-5, is as follows: DVKVTQSSRYLVKRTGEKVFLECVQDMDHENMFWYRQDPGLGLRLIYFSYDVKMKEKGDIPEGYSVSREKKERFSLILESASTNQTSMYLCASSPSGRGGVGETQYFGPGTRLLVL.

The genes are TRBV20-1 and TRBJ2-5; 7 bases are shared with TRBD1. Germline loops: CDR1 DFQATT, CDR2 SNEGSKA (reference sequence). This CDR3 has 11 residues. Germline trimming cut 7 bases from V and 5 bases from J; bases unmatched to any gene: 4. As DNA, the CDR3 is TGCAGTGGGACAGGCGGGGAGACCCAGTACTTC. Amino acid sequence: CSGTGGETQYF.

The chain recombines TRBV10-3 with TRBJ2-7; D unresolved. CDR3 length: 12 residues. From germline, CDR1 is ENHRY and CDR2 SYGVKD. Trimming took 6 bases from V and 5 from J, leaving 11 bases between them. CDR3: CAISFGGNEQYF. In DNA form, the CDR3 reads TGTGCCATCAGCTTCGGCGGAAACGAGCAGTACTTC.

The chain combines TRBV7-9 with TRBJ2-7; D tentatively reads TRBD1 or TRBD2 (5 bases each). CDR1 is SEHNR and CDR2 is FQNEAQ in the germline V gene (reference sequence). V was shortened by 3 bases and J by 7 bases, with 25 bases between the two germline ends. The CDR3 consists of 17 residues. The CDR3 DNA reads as TGTGCCAGCAGCTTGAGTCAGTGGGGGACCACCTCGTGGGAGCAGTACTTC. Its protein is CASSLSQWGTTSWEQYF.

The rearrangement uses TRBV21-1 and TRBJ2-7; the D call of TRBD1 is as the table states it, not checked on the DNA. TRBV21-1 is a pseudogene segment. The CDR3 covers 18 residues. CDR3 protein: CASSGTNRPGQGTYEQYF. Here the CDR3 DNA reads TGTGCCAGCAGCGGAACGAATCGACCGGGACAGGGGACCTACGAGCAGTACTTC.

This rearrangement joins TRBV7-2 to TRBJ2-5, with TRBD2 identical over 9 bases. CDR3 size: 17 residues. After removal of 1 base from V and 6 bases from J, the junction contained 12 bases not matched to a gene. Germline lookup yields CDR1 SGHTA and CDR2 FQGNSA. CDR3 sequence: CASSLGPPAGGSKTQYF. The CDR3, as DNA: TGTGCCAGCAGCTTAGGCCCCCCAGCGGGGGGATCTAAGACCCAGTACTTC.

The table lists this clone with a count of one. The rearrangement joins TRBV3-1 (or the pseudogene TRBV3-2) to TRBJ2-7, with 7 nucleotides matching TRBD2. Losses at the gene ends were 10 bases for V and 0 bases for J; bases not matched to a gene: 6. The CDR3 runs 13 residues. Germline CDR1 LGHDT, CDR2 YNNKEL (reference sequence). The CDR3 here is CATRRGSSYEQYF. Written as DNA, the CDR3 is TGTGCCACCAGGCGGGGGAGCTCCTACGAGCAGTACTTC.

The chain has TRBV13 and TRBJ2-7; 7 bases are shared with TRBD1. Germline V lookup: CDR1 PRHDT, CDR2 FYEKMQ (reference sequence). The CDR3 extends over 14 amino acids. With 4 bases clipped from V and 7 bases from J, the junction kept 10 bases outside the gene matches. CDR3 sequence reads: CASSSQGITGEQYF. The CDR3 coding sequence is TGTGCCAGCAGCTCACAGGGGATCACGGGTGAGCAGTACTTC.

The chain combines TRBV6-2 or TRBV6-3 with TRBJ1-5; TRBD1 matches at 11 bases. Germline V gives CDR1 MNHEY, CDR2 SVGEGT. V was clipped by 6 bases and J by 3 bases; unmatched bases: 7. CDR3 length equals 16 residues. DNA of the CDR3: TGTGCCAGCAGCCTTTCGGGACAGGGGGACAATCAGCCCCAGCATTTT. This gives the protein CASSLSGQGDNQPQHF.